This T cell receptor beta chain derives from a study of OX40 agonist ivuxolimab in advanced cancers. On this clone itself: What it recognizes is unknown.

Trimming took off 3 bases at V and 4 bases at J, with 10 bases between the two ends. The CDR3 is 13 amino acids. Germline loops: CDR1 LNHDA, CDR2 SQIVND (reference sequence). Study outcomes and limitations: No antigen was identified for the clonally expanded peripheral T cells. Compared with others, partial responders at 0.1-3.0 mg/kg displayed clonal expansion among the lowest. On average, CD8+ T cells showed a greater number of expanded clones than CD4+.

Profiled with immunoSEQ multiplex PCR; TCRdb holds only in-frame clones, not every one. The repertoire holds 60,000 to 75,000 clones, with around 93% as singletons. At baseline, cycle 4 day 1, and cycle 7 day 1, blood was sampled. This sample comprised CD4+ or CD8+ T cells sorted from blood, obtained in a trial of the OX40 agonist ivuxolimab. The chain recombines TRBV19 with TRBJ2-7; possibly TRBD2 for D (6 bases). This clonotype was obtained from an adult with an advanced solid tumor such as melanoma, head and neck, liver or kidney cancer. The CDR3 DNA is TGTGCCAGTAGTATTGTCGGGAGTTACGAGCAGTACTTC. Its translation: CASSIVGSYEQYF.